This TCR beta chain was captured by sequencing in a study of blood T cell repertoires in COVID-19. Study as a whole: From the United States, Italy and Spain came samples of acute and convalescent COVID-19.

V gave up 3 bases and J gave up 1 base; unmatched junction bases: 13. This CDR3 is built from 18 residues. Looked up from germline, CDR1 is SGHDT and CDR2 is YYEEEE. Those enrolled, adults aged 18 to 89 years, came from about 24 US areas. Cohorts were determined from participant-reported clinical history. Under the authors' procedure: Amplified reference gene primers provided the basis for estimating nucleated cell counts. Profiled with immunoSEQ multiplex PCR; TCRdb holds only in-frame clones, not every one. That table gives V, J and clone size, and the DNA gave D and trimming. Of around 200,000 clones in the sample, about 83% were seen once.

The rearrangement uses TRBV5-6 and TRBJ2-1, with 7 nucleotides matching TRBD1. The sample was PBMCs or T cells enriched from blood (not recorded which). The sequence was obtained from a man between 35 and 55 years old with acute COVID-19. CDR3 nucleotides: TGTGCCAGCAGCTACAGGGGTCTGTCGCGAACTTCCTACAATGAGCAGTTCTTC. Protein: CASSYRGLSRTSYNEQFF.